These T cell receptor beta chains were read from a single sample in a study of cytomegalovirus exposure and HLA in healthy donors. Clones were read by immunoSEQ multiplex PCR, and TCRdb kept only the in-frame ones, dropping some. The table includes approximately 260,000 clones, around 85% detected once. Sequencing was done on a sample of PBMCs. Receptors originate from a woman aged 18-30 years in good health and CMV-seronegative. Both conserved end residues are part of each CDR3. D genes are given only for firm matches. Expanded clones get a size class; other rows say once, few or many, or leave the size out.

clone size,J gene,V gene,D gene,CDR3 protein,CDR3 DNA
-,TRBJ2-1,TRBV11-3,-,CASANEAIAYNEQFF,TGTGCCAGCGCCAATGAGGCTATCGCCTACAATGAGCAGTTCTTC
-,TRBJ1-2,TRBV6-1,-,CASSEALRGQVDGYTF,TGTGCCAGCAGTGAAGCATTACGGGGTCAGGTGGATGGCTACACCTTC
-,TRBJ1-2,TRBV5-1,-,CASSLDRVRFWDGYTF,TGCGCCAGCAGCTTGGACAGGGTGAGGTTTTGGGATGGCTACACCTTC
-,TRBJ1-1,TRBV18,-,CASSPRGVVNTEAFF,TGTGCCAGCTCTCCCCGGGGGGTGGTGAACACTGAAGCTTTCTTT
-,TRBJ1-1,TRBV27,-,CASRLGYRPNTEAFF,TGTGCCAGCAGGCTTGGGTACAGGCCGAACACTGAAGCTTTCTTT
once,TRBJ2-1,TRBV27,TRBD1,CASSPGQGYEQFF,TGTGCCAGCAGTCCGGGACAGGGCTATGAGCAGTTCTTC
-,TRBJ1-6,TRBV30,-,CAWSVLGPPGSPLHF,TGTGCCTGGAGTGTTTTGGGCCCTCCGGGGTCACCCCTCCACTTT
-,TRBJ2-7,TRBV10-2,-,CASILDKDGEQYF,TGCGCCAGCATCCTGGACAAGGACGGCGAGCAGTACTTC
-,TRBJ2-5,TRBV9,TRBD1,CASSVVDRETQYF,TGTGCCAGCAGCGTAGTGGACAGGGAGACCCAGTACTTC
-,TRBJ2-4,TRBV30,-,CAWSSGVAKNIQYF,TGTGCCTGGAGTTCGGGAGTAGCCAAAAACATTCAGTACTTC
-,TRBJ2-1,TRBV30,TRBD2,CAWMWSSGGNEQFF,TGTGCCTGGATGTGGAGTAGCGGGGGGAACGAGCAGTTCTTC
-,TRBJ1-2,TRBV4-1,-,CASSLFQGFHGYTF,TGCGCCAGCAGCCTATTTCAGGGATTCCATGGCTACACCTTC
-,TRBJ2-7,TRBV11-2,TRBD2,CASSFHGEGSKISYEQYF,TGTGCCAGCAGCTTCCACGGGGAGGGCAGCAAGATCTCCTACGAGCAGTACTTC
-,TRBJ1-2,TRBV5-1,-,CASSLEAREARGYTF,TGCGCCAGCAGCTTGGAAGCCAGGGAGGCCAGGGGCTACACCTTC
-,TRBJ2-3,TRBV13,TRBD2,CASPQPTSAYTDTQYF,TGTGCCAGCCCCCAACCGACTAGCGCATACACAGATACGCAGTATTTT
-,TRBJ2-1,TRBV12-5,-,CASGLGRMDEQFF,TGTGCTAGTGGTTTGGGGAGGATGGATGAGCAGTTCTTC
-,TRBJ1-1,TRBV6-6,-,CASTWDSGTEAFF,TGTGCCAGCACATGGGACTCGGGCACTGAAGCTTTCTTT
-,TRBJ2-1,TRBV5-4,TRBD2,CASSLAGGNNEQFF,TGTGCCAGCAGCTTGGCGGGGGGGAACAATGAGCAGTTCTTC
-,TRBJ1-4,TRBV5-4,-,CASSSALGNEKLFF,TGTGCCAGCAGCTCAGCGCTGGGTAATGAAAAACTGTTTTTT
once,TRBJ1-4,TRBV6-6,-,CASSGTSPNEKLFF,TGTGCCAGCAGTGGGACATCCCCTAATGAAAAACTGTTTTTT
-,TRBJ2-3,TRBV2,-,CARNAGPADTQYF,TGTGCCAGAAATGCGGGGCCCGCAGATACGCAGTATTTT
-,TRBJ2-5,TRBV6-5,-,CASSYGARGETQYF,TGTGCCAGCAGTTACGGCGCGCGCGGAGAGACCCAGTACTTC
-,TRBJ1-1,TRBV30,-,CAWSSGVSGTEAFF,TGTGCCTGGAGCTCAGGGGTTAGTGGCACTGAAGCTTTCTTT
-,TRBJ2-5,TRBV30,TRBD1,CAWDPTGGAAETQYF,TGTGCCTGGGACCCTACAGGGGGCGCCGCAGAGACCCAGTACTTC
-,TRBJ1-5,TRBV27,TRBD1,CASSQDRGQPQHF,TGTGCCAGCAGCCAGGACAGGGGCCAGCCCCAGCATTTT
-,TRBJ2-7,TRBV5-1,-,CASRESNSGYEQYF,TGCGCCAGCAGAGAAAGTAACAGCGGGTACGAGCAGTACTTC
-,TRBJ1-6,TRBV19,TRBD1,CASSIQGDSPLHF,TGTGCCAGTAGTATACAGGGGGATTCACCCCTCCACTTT
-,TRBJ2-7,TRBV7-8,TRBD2,CASSITGLAAEGEQYF,TGTGCCAGCAGCATAACGGGACTAGCGGCCGAGGGGGAGCAGTACTTC
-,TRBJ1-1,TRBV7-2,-,CASSSQGLGTEAFF,TGTGCCAGCAGTTCTCAGGGTCTGGGCACTGAAGCTTTCTTT
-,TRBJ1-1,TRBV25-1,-,CAAGMYTEAFF,TGTGCTGCGGGGATGTACACTGAAGCTTTCTTT
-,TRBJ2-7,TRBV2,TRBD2,CASSADRPGGTGQYF,TGTGCCAGCAGTGCCGACCGGCCGGGGGGGACGGGGCAGTACTTC
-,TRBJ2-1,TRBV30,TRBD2,CAWSRLADSYNEQFF,TGTGCCTGGAGTCGACTAGCGGACTCCTACAATGAGCAGTTCTTC
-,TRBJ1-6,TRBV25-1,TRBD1,CASRLTGGVNSPLHF,TGTGCCAGCAGATTAACAGGGGGAGTCAATTCACCCCTCCACTTT
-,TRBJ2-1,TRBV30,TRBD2,CAWMPSLAAGYNEQFF,TGTGCCTGGATGCCCTCACTAGCGGCCGGCTACAATGAGCAGTTCTTC
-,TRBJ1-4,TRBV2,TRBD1,CASGGQGGEKLFF,TGTGCCAGCGGGGGACAGGGGGGCGAAAAACTGTTTTTT
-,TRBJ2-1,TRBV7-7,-,CASSLEAGRGNEQFF,TGTGCCAGCAGCTTAGAAGCGGGGAGGGGGAATGAGCAGTTCTTC
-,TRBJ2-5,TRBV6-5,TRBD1,CASTGRGYQETQYF,TGTGCCAGCACCGGCAGGGGGTACCAAGAGACCCAGTACTTC
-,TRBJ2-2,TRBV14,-,CASSLLGATYRGRAGELFF,TGTGCCAGCAGTCTCCTAGGGGCCACCTATAGAGGTCGGGCCGGGGAGCTGTTTTTT
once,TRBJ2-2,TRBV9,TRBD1,CASSARGPATGELFF,TGTGCCAGCAGCGCCAGGGGGCCCGCGACCGGGGAGCTGTTTTTT
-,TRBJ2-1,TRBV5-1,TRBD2,CASSLETSGGYNEQFF,TGCGCCAGCAGCTTGGAGACTAGCGGGGGCTACAATGAGCAGTTCTTC
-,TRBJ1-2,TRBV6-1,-,CASSEGTTPNYGYTF,TGTGCCAGCAGTGAAGGGACAACCCCTAACTATGGCTACACCTTC
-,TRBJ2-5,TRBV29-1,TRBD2,CSVSGTSGAGETQYF,TGCAGCGTTTCCGGGACTAGCGGGGCTGGAGAGACCCAGTACTTC
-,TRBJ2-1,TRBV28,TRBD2,CARKGASGISYNEQFF,TGTGCCAGGAAGGGCGCTAGCGGGATCTCCTACAATGAGCAGTTCTTC
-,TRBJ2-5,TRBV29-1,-,CSVRLANPQETQYF,TGCAGCGTTCGGCTAGCGAACCCCCAAGAGACCCAGTACTTC
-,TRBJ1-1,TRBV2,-,CASRETADADTEAFF,TGTGCCAGCAGAGAGACGGCAGATGCGGACACTGAAGCTTTCTTT
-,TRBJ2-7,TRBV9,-,CASSARGGRSAEQYF,TGTGCCAGCAGCGCAAGGGGGGGCAGATCTGCCGAGCAGTACTTC
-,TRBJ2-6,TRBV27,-,CASTPASFSGANVLTF,TGTGCCAGCACCCCAGCGAGTTTCTCTGGGGCCAACGTCCTGACTTTC
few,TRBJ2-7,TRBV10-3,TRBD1,CAISVGTGIYEQYF,TGTGCCATCAGTGTGGGGACAGGGATCTACGAGCAGTACTTC
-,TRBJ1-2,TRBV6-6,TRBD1,CASSYSLGGQAFLF,TGTGCCAGCAGTTACTCGCTGGGGGGACAGGCCTTTCTCTTC
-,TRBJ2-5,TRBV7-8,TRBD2,CASSWGGGQETQYF,TGTGCCAGCAGCTGGGGCGGGGGACAAGAGACCCAGTACTTC
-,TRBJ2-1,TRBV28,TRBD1,CASTPRGDRGSMTYNEQFF,TGTGCCAGCACTCCCAGGGGGGACAGGGGATCAATGACCTACAATGAGCAGTTCTTC
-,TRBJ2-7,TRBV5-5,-,CASTDRSSYEQYF,TGTGCCAGCACAGACAGGAGCTCCTACGAGCAGTACTTC
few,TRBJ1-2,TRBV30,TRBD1,CAWSVSGQARGYTF,TGTGCCTGGAGTGTAAGCGGACAGGCTAGGGGCTACACCTTC
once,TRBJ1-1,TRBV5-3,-,CARSPVPDMNTEAFF,TGTGCCAGAAGCCCCGTACCCGACATGAACACTGAAGCTTTCTTT
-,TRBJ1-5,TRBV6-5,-,CASSISQFNQPQHF,TGTGCCAGCTCAATTTCGCAGTTCAATCAGCCCCAGCATTTT
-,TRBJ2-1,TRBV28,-,CASSSGSYNEQFF,TGTGCCAGCAGCTCAGGCTCCTACAATGAGCAGTTCTTC
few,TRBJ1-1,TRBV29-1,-,CSAKTGDNTEAFF,TGCAGCGCCAAGACAGGCGACAACACTGAAGCTTTCTTT
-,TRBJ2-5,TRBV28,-,CASSTQRGGAYETQYF,TGTGCCAGCAGTACTCAAAGGGGGGGGGCCTATGAGACCCAGTACTTC
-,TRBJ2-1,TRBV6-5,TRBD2,CASSIPGGGYNEQFF,TGTGCCAGCAGTATCCCGGGAGGGGGTTACAATGAGCAGTTCTTC